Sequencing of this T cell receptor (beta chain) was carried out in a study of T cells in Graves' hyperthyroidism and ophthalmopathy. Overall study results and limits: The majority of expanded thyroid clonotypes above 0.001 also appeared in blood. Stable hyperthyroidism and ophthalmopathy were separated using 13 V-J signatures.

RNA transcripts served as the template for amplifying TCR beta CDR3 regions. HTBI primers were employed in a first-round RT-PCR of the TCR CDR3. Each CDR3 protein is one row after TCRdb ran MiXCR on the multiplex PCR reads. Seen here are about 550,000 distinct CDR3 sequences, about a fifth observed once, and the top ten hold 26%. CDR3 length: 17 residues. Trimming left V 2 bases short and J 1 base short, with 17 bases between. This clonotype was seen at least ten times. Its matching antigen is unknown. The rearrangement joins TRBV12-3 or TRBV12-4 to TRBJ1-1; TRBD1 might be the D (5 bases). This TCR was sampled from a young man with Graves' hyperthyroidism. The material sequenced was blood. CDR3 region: CASSLPLPWGRNTEAFF. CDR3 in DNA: TGTGCCAGCAGTTTACCCCTACCGTGGGGGAGGAACACTGAAGCTTTCTTT.